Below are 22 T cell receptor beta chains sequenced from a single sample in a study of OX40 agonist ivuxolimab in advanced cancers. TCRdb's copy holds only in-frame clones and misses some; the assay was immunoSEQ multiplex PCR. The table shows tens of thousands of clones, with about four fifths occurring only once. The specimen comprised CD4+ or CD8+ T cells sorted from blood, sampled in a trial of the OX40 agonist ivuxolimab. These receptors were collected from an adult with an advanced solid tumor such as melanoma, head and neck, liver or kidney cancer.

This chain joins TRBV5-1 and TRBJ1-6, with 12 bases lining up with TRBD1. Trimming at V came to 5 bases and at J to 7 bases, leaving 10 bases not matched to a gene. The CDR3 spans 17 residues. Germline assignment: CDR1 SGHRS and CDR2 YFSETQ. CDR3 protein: CASRPGQGASDNSPLHF. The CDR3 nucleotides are TGCGCCAGCAGACCGGGACAGGGGGCTTCCGACAATTCACCCCTCCACTTT.

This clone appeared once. The CDR3 DNA reads TGTGCCAGCAGTTACCGGGGACAGGTTTCAGAGACCCAGTACTTC. Protein sequence: CASSYRGQVSETQYF. The V gene is TRBV28, the J gene TRBJ2-5; 8 bases line up with TRBD1. Germline CDR1 and CDR2: MDHEN and SYDVKM. The J segment lost 4 bases and the V segment lost 4 bases, leaving 8 bases of the junction unmatched. This CDR3 is 15 amino acids long.

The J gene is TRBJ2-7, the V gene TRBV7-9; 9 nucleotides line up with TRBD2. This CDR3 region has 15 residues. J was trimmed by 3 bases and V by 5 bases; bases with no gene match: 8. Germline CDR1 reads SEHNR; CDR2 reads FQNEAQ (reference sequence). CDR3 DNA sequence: TGTGCCAGCAGCCCCCCGGGACTAGCTTTCTACGAGCAGTACTTC. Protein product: CASSPPGLAFYEQYF.

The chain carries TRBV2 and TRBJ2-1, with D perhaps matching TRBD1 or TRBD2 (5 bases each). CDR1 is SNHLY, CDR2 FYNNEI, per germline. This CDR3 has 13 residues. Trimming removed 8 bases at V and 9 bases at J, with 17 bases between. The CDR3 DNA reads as TGTGCCAGCGGGGGATCAATTGCGGCTGAGCAGTTCTTC. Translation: CASGGSIAAEQFF.

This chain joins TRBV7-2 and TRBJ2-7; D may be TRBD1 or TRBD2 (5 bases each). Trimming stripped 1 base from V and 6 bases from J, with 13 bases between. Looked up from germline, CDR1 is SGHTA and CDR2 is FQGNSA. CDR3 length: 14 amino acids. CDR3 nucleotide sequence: TGTGCCAGCAGCTTAGTATTTGGGGGTCGCGAGCAGTACTTC. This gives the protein CASSLVFGGREQYF. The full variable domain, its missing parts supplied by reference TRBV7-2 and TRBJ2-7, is GAGVSQSPSNKVTEKGKDVELRCDPISGHTALYWYRQSLGQGLEFLIYFQGNSAPDKSGLPSDRFSAERTGGSVSTLTIQRTQQEDSAVYLCASSLVFGGREQYFGPGTRLTVT.

CDR3 loop: CASSYVVGGSGGYTF. CDR3 DNA sequence: TGTGCCAGCAGTTACGTTGTAGGGGGATCGGGCGGCTACACCTTC. The chain is built from TRBV6-6 and TRBJ1-2, with a weak D call TRBD1 (6 bases). The CDR3 is 15 residues long. Germline values: CDR1 MNHNY, CDR2 SVGAGI (reference sequence). The ends were cut back, 2 bases at V and 8 bases at J, with 18 bases in the middle.

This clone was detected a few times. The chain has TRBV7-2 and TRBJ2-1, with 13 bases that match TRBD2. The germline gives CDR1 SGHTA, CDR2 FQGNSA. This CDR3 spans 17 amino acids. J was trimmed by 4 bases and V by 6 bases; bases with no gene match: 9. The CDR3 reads CASRPLAGGDSYNEQFF. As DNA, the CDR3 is TGTGCCAGCAGGCCACTAGCGGGAGGGGACTCTTACAATGAGCAGTTCTTC.

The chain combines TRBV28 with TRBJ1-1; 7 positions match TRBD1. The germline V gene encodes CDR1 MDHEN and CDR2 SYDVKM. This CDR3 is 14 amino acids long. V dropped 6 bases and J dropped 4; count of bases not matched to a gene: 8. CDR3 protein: CASRPARGPTEAFF. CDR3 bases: TGTGCCAGCAGGCCAGCTAGGGGGCCCACTGAAGCTTTCTTT.

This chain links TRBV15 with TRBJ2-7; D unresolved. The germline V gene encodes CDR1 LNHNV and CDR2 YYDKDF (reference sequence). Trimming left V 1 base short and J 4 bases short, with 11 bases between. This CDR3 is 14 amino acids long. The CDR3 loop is CATSRAKQGYEQYF. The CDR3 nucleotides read TGTGCCACCAGCAGAGCGAAACAAGGTTACGAGCAGTACTTC.

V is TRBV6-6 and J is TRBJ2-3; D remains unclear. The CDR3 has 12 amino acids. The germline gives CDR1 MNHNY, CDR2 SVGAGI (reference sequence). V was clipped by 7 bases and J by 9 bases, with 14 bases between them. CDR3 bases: TGTGCCAGCACACAGCTCGCTTCCACGCAGTATTTT. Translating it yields CASTQLASTQYF.

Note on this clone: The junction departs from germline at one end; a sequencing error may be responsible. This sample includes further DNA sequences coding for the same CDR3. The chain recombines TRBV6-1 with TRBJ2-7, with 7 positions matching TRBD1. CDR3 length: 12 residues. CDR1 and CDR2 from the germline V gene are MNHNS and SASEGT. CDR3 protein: CASRMTGYEQYF. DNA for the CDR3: TGTGCCAGCAGAATGACAGGGTACGAGCAATACTTC.

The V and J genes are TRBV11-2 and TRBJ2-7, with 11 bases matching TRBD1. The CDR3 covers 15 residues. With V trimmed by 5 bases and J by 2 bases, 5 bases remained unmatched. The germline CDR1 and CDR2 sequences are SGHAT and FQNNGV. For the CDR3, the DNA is TGTGCCAGCAGCCCTGGACAGGGGGCAGCCTACGAGCAGTACTTC. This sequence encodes CASSPGQGAAYEQYF.

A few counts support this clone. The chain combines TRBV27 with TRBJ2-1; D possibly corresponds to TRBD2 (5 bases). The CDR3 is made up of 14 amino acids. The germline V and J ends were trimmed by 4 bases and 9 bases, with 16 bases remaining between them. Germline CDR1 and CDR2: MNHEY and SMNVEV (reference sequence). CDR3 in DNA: TGTGCCAGCAGTTCCCTCGGCCGGGCGGGTGAGCAGTTCTTC. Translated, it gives CASSSLGRAGEQFF.

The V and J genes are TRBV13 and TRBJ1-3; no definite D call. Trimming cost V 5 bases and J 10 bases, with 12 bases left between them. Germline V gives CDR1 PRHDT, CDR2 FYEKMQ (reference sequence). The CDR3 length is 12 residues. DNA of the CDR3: TGTGCCAGCAGCCCGGTGGGAGGAACCATATATTTT. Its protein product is CASSPVGGTIYF.

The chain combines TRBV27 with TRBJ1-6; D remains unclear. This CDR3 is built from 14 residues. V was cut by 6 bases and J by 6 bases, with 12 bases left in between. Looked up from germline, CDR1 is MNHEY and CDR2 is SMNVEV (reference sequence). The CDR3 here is CASSLRGFNSPLHF. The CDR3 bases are TGTGCCAGCAGCCTCAGAGGGTTTAATTCACCCCTCCACTTT.

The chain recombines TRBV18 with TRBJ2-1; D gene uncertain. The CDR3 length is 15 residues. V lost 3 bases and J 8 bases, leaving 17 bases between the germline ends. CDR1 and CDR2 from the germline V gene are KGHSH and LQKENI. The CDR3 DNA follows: TGTGCCAGCTCACCTCCGTCCTTAGGTGGCGATGAGCAGTTCTTC. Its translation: CASSPPSLGGDEQFF.

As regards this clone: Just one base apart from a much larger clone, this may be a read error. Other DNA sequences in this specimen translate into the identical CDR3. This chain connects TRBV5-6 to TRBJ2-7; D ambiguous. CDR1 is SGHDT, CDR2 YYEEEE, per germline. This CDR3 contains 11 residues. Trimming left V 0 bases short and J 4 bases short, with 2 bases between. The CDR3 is CASSLDYEQYF. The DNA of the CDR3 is TGTGCCAGCAGCTTGGATTACGAGCAGTACTTC.

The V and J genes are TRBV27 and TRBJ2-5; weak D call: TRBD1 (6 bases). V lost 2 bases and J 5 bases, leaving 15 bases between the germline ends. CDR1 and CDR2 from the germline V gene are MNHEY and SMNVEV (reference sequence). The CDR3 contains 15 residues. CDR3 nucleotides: TGTGCCAGCAGTTTACTGGGGGCAAGGCAGGAGACCCAGTACTTC. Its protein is CASSLLGARQETQYF.

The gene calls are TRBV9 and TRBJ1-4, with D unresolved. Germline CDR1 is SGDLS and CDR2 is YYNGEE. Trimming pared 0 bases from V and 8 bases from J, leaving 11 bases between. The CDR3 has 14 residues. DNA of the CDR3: TGTGCCAGCAGCGTAGGAGGGATCCAAGAAAAACTGTTTTTT. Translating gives CASSVGGIQEKLFF.

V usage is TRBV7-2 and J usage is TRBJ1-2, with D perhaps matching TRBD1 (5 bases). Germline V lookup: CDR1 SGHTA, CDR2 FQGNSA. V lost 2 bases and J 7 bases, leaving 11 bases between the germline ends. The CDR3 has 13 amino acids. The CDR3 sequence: CASSLTGTSGYTF. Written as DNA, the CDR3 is TGTGCCAGCAGCTTAACCGGGACGTCTGGCTACACCTTC.

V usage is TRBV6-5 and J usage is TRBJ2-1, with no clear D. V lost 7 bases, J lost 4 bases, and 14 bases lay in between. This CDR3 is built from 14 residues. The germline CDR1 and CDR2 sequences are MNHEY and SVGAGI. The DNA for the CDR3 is TGTGCCAGCACATACAATGGCGGTTACAATGAGCAGTTCTTC. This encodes CASTYNGGYNEQFF.

The CDR3 here is CASSKVEGSPLHF. As DNA, the CDR3 is TGTGCCAGCAGCAAAGTGGAGGGTTCACCCCTCCACTTT. The V and J genes are TRBV21-1 and TRBJ1-6. TRBV21-1 is deemed a pseudogene. The CDR3 loop spans 13 amino acids.